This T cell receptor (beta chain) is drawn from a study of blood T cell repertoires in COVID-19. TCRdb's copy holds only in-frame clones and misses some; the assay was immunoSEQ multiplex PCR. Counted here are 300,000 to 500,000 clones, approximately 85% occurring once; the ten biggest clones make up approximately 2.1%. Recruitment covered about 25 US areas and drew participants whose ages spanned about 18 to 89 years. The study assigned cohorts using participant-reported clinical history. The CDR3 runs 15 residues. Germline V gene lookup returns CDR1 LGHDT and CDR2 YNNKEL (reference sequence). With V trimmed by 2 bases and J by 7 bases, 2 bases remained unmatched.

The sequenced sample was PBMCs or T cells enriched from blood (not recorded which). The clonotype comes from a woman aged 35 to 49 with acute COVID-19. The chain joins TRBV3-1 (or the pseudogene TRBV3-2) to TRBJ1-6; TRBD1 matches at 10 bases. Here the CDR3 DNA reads TGTGCCAGCAGCCAACCGGGACAGGGGAATTCACCCCTCCACTTT. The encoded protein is CASSQPGQGNSPLHF.